The subject of this entry is one TCR beta chain. Its antigen is as yet unknown. A read error may explain this, as a much larger clone is one base away. This sample is part of a study of regulatory T cells in long-lasting Graves disease. Study-wide results and limits: New patients shared over 900 public clonotypes, and persistent patients shared more, with about 2,700.

CDR3 regions were amplified by Arm-PCR using iRepertoire HTBI primers to build TCR beta libraries. TCRdb called the multiplex PCR reads again in MiXCR, with one record for every CDR3 protein. The sample records 420,000 or so distinct CDR3 sequences, about 16% being singletons. The CDR3 length is 14 residues. In germline, CDR1 is DFQATT, CDR2 SNEGSKA (reference sequence). With 3 bases removed from V and 11 bases from J, the gap between germline ends came to 22 bases. Time point here: newly diagnosed GD, antithyroid drugs for less than 3 months. RNA from PBMCs was the source of the TCR library. This same sample was also part of a study on T cells in Graves' hyperthyroidism and ophthalmopathy. That paper notes: HTBI primers were the set used in a first-round RT-PCR of the TCR CDR3.

Sample: peripheral blood mononuclear cells (PBMCs), taken at new diagnosis, from a patient treated with antithyroid drugs. The clonotype was recovered from a woman between 18 and 30 years old with Graves disease. The chain recombines TRBV20-1 with TRBJ2-5; perhaps TRBD2 as D (5 bases). The CDR3 sequence is CSASSGLDYNEQYF. The CDR3 nucleotides are TGCAGTGCTAGTTCAGGCCTAGACTACAATGAGCAGTACTTC.